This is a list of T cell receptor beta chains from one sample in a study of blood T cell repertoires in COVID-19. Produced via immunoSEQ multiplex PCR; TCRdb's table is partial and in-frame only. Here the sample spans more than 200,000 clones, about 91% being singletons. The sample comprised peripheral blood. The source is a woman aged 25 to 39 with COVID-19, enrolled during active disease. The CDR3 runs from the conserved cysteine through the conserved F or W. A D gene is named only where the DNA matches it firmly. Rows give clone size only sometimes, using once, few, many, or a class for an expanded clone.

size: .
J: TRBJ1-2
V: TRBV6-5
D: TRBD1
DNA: TGTGCCAGCGGAACAGGGGGCGCGTACTATGGCTACACCTTC
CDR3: CASGTGGAYYGYTF

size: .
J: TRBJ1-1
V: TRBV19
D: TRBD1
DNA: TGTGCCAGTAGTGGGGGACAGGGCTACACTGAAGCTTTCTTT
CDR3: CASSGGQGYTEAFF

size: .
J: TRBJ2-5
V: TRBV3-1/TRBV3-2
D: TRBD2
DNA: TGTGCCAGCAGCCAAGATCTGCGGGGGGGCCGAGAGACCCAGTACTTC
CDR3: CASSQDLRGGRETQYF

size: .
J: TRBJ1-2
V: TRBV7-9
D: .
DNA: TGTGCCAGCAGCTTAGAAGGACAGCCTAACTATGGCTACACCTTC
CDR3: CASSLEGQPNYGYTF

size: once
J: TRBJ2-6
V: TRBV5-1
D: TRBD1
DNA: TGCGCCAGCAGCTTGGGGGGGACAGGGATACCCAACGTCCTGACTTTC
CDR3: CASSLGGTGIPNVLTF

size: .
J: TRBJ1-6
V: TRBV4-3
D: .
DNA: TGCGCCAGCAGCCAAGATACAGGGTGGGCTAATTCACCCCTCCACTTT
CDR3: CASSQDTGWANSPLHF

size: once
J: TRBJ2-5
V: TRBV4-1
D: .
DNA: TGCGCCAGCAGCCAAGCTCTCGAGACATCGGGGGAGACCCAGTACTTC
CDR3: CASSQALETSGETQYF

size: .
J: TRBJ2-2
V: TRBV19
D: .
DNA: TGTGCCAGTATGCTTGGGTTTTTAAGCGGGAACACCGGGGAGCTGTTTTTT
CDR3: CASMLGFLSGNTGELFF

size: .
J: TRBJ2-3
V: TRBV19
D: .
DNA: TGTGCCCTCCGCCAAGGAAGCGGCACTAGCACAGATACGCAGTATTTT
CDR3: CALRQGSGTSTDTQYF

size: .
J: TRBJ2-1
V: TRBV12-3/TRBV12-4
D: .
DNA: TGTGCCAGCAGTTTAGGACTATACAATGAGCAGTTCTTC
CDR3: CASSLGLYNEQFF

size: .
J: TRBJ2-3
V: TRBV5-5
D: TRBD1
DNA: TGTGCCAGCAGACCCGGACAGGGAGGAGTGTGGGATACGCAGTATTTT
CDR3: CASRPGQGGVWDTQYF

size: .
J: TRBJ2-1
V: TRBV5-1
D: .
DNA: TGCGCCAGCAGCTTTGGACAGAACAATGAGCAGTTCTTC
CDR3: CASSFGQNNEQFF

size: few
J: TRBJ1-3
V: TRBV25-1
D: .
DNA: TGTGCCAGCAGTGAATATTCGGCGACTGAAACGGGGTTGAATTTT
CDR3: CASSEYSATETGLNF

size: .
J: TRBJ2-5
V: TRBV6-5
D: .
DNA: TGTGCCAGCAGTCTAGGACTTAATCAAGAGACCCAGTACTTC
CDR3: CASSLGLNQETQYF

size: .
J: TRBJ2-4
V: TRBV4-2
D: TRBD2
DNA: TGTGCCAGCAGCCAAACCTTGGGGGAGGGGAACATTCAGTACTTC
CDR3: CASSQTLGEGNIQYF

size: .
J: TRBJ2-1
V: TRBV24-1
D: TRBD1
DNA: TGTGCCACCAGTGATTTAGTAGGGACAGGGGATCATGAGCAGTTCTTC
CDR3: CATSDLVGTGDHEQFF

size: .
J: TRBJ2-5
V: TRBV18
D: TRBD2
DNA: TGTGCCAGCTCACCACCGTCTAGCGGGGGCCTCCAAGAGACCCAGTACTTC
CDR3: CASSPPSSGGLQETQYF

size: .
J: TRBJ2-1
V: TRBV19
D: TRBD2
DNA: TGTGCCAGTAGTATCGGACTAGCGGGGGCCCCAGGGGCCGAGGAGCAGTTCTTC
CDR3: CASSIGLAGAPGAEEQFF

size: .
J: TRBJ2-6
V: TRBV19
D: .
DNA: TGTGCCAGCGTCGGGATGGCAGGTGAAATCTCTGGGGCCAACGTCCTGACTTTC
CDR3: CASVGMAGEISGANVLTF

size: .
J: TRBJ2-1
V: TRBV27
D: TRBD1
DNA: TGTGCCAGCAGGGAGTCGGGACGGGCAGGGGGATGGAATGAGCAGTTCTTC
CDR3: CASRESGRAGGWNEQFF

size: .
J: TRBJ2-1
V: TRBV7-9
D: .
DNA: TGTGCCAGCAGACACCCTTTTAGGGGGTATGAGCAGTTCTTC
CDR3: CASRHPFRGYEQFF

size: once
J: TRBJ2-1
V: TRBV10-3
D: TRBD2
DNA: TGTGCCATCAGTGGACGGCTAGCGGGAGGGTTGAGCTCCTACAATGAGCAGTTCTTC
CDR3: CAISGRLAGGLSSYNEQFF

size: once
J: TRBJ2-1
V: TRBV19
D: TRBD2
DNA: TGTGCCAGTAGTCCGAGACTAGCGGGAGCCTTCCGCAATGAGCAGTTCTTC
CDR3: CASSPRLAGAFRNEQFF

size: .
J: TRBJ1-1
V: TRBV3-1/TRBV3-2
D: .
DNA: TGTGCTAGCACCCCCCGGGGGGCAGTTAGTGAAGCTTTCTTT
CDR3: CASTPRGAVSEAFF

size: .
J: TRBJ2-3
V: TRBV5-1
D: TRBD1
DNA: TGCGCCAGCAGCTTGGCCCTGGGGGACAGGGGAACAGATACGCAGTATTTT
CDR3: CASSLALGDRGTDTQYF

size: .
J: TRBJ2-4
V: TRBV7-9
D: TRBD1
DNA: TGTGCCAGCAGCGCCCGGACAGGCCCCCAGAACATTCAGTACTTC
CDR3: CASSARTGPQNIQYF

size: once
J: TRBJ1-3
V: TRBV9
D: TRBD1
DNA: TGTGCCAGCAGCGTATCCCGGGACAGGGCCGGAAACACCATATATTTT
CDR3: CASSVSRDRAGNTIYF

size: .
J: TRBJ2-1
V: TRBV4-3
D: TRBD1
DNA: TGCGCCAGCAGCCCCGGGACAGGGTATGAGCAGTTCTTC
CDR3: CASSPGTGYEQFF

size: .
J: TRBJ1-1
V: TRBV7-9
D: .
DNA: TGTGCCAGCAGCTTAGATGGGAGGGGCACTGAAGCTTTCTTT
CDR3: CASSLDGRGTEAFF

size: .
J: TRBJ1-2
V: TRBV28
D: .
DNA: TGTGCCAGCAGTTCCCAGGGAGGGCACTATGGCTACACCTTC
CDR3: CASSSQGGHYGYTF

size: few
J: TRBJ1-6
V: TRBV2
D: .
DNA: TGTGCCAGCAGTGTATCGGGGGGGCGTAATTCACCCCTCCACTTT
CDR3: CASSVSGGRNSPLHF

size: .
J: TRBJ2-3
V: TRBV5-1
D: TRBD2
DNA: TGCGCCAGCAGCTTGGAAGGGCGGGAGAGCACAGATACGCAGTATTTT
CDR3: CASSLEGRESTDTQYF

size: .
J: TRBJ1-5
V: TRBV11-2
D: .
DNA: TGTGCCAGCAGCCCCTCCAGGGACAATCAGCCCCAGCATTTT
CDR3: CASSPSRDNQPQHF

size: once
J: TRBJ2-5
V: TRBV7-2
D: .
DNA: TGTGCCAGCAGCCCCCAAGGGCGTCGGGGAGAGACCCAGTACTTC
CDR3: CASSPQGRRGETQYF

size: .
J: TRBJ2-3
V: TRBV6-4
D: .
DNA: TGTGCCAGCAGTGACGAATGGAAGGGGGATACGCAGTATTTT
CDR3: CASSDEWKGDTQYF